One sample yielded the 15 T cell receptor beta chains listed below, sequenced in a study of a mutant IDH1 vaccine in newly diagnosed glioma. Stated time point: week 35, safety follow-up. Topical imiquimod was applied with each vaccine dose, which held 300 ug of mutant IDH1 20-mer peptide. Their specific antigens are unknown. TCRdb's table, derived via immunoSEQ multiplex PCR, lists solely in-frame clones and lacks some. The sample carries roughly 50,000 clones, roughly three quarters recorded once. Sequenced material: PBMCs, taken from a glioma patient whose treatment included an IDH1 peptide vaccine. These receptors originate from a man aged 35 to 55 with glioma.

This clone was detected only a few times. The chain carries TRBV10-3 and TRBJ1-6, with TRBD1 matching 8 bases. With 4 bases clipped from V and 10 bases from J, the junction kept 9 bases outside the gene matches. The CDR3 extends over 15 amino acids. Germline V CDR1 and CDR2: ENHRY, SYGVKD. The chain's CDR3 is CAISGWTGLGSPLHF. CDR3 DNA sequence: TGTGCCATCAGTGGTTGGACAGGGTTAGGGTCACCCCTCCACTTT.

A few counts support this clone. The rearrangement joins TRBV19 to TRBJ1-5, with D perhaps matching TRBD1 (5 bases). CDR3 length: 16 residues. The germline V and J ends were trimmed by 11 bases and 6 bases, with 26 bases remaining between them. Per the germline V gene, CDR1 is LNHDA and CDR2 is SQIVND (reference sequence). Here the CDR3 reads CACAEGRVEVGQPQHF. The CDR3 region has the DNA TGTGCCTGCGCGGAGGGCAGGGTCGAAGTTGGTCAGCCCCAGCATTTT.

V gene TRBV7-9 combines with J gene TRBJ2-7; a possible D gene is TRBD2 (6 bases). There are 13 residues in the CDR3. The germline V and J ends were trimmed by 5 bases and 2 bases, with 10 bases remaining between them. Germline V gene data show CDR1 as SEHNR and CDR2 as FQNEAQ (reference sequence). The CDR3 is CASSQGGAYEQYF. The CDR3 DNA reads as TGTGCCAGCAGCCAAGGCGGGGCCTACGAGCAGTACTTC.

V is TRBV27 and J is TRBJ1-2; D may be TRBD1 (5 bases). CDR3 length equals 14 residues. CDR1 MNHEY and CDR2 SMNVEV come from the germline V gene (reference sequence). The V end was cut by 3 bases, the J end by 0 bases, with 8 bases between. CDR3 sequence reads: CASSLGPSNYGYTF. In nucleotides, the CDR3 is TGTGCCAGCAGTTTGGGGCCTTCTAACTATGGCTACACCTTC.

This clone was observed a handful of times. V is TRBV29-1 and J is TRBJ1-1; D is uncertain. This CDR3 comprises 12 residues. With 3 bases removed from V and 6 bases from J, the gap between germline ends came to 11 bases. Per the germline V gene, CDR1 is SQVTM and CDR2 is ANQGSEA. In DNA, the CDR3 is TGCAGCGTTGAGCGGGAAACGGCTGAAGCTTTCTTT. Translation: CSVERETAEAFF.

The rearrangement uses TRBV13 and TRBJ2-5, with TRBD2 matching 11 bases. The CDR3 contains 16 residues. The germline V gene has CDR1 PRHDT and CDR2 FYEKMQ (reference sequence). V trimming: 5 bases; J trimming: 4 bases; junction bases outside the gene matches: 9. The CDR3 DNA is TGTGCCAGCAGCCCGCAAGGGACTAGCGGCCCAGAGACCCAGTACTTC. Translation: CASSPQGTSGPETQYF.

The CDR3 is CASSSRQVGYTF. DNA for the CDR3: TGTGCCAGTAGTAGTCGACAGGTTGGCTACACCTTC. The chain couples TRBV19 to TRBJ1-2; D may be TRBD1 (6 bases). Germline CDR1 and CDR2: LNHDA and SQIVND (reference sequence). The CDR3 sequence is 12 residues long. With 4 bases removed from V and 7 bases from J, the gap between germline ends came to 10 bases.

This sequence joins TRBV28 and TRBJ1-2; 11 nucleotides agree with TRBD1. This CDR3 is 12 amino acids long. Germline V gene data show CDR1 as MDHEN and CDR2 as SYDVKM. V shed 11 bases, J shed 7 bases, and the junction held 6 bases outside the gene matches. Here the CDR3 reads CAGWTGGSGYTF. The CDR3 region has the DNA TGTGCCGGGTGGACAGGGGGCTCTGGCTACACCTTC.

The genes are TRBV6-5 and TRBJ1-5; unclear D gene. The CDR3 extends over 13 amino acids. V was clipped by 5 bases and J by 7 bases, with 12 bases between them. Germline V gives CDR1 MNHEY, CDR2 SVGAGI. The CDR3 DNA reads TGTGCCAGCAGTCCGACCCCTGTCCAGCCCCAGCATTTT. This translates into CASSPTPVQPQHF.

The J gene is TRBJ1-6, the V gene TRBV6-5; TRBD1 matches at 7 bases. Germline trimming cut 0 bases from V and 4 bases from J; bases unmatched to any gene: 3. Germline V gene data show CDR1 as MNHEY and CDR2 as SVGAGI. The CDR3 is 16 amino acids. In nucleotides, the CDR3 is TGTGCCAGCAGTTACTCGATGACAGGGTATAATTCACCCCTCCACTTT. This gives the protein CASSYSMTGYNSPLHF.

The rearrangement uses TRBV2 and TRBJ1-6; no clear D gene. Trimming cost V 6 bases and J 6 bases, with 12 bases left between them. This CDR3 has 14 residues. Germline V lookup: CDR1 SNHLY, CDR2 FYNNEI. In DNA, the CDR3 is TGTGCCAGCAGAGCTAGTATACTTAATTCACCCCTCCACTTT. Translation: CASRASILNSPLHF.

J is TRBJ1-2 and V is TRBV19, with a tentative D call TRBD1 (5 bases). This CDR3 is 14 amino acids long. With 3 bases removed from V and 2 bases from J, the gap between germline ends came to 10 bases. CDR1 and CDR2 (germline): LNHDA, SQIVND (reference sequence). The CDR3 here is CASSIPGRNYGYTF. The CDR3 DNA reads TGTGCCAGTAGTATCCCAGGGAGGAACTATGGCTACACCTTC.

DNA of the CDR3: TGTGCCAGCAGCTTATCGGACAGCCCCGCCGCACCCCTCCACTTT. It codes for CASSLSDSPAAPLHF. The chain has TRBV7-9 and TRBJ1-6; D is possibly TRBD1 (6 bases). This CDR3 is built from 15 residues. Germline CDR1 and CDR2: SEHNR and FQNEAQ (reference sequence). The V end was cut by 2 bases, the J end by 11 bases, with 16 bases between.

This chain uses TRBV5-1 with TRBJ2-2; D unclear. CDR1 is SGHRS, CDR2 YFSETQ, per germline. The CDR3 has 15 residues. Trimming stripped 1 base from V and 0 bases from J, with 7 bases between. CDR3 sequence reads: CASSLSASNTGELFF. The CDR3 nucleotides read TGCGCCAGCAGCTTGTCCGCCTCGAACACCGGGGAGCTGTTTTTT.

This clone appeared a single time. The V and J genes are TRBV6-6 and TRBJ2-2; 9 bases are shared with TRBD1. With 7 bases clipped from V and 6 bases from J, the junction kept 9 bases outside the gene matches. Germline V gene lookup returns CDR1 MNHNY and CDR2 SVGAGI (reference sequence). The length of the CDR3 is 15 residues. The CDR3, as DNA: TGTGCCAGCAACGGTCCGGGACAGGGTGCCGGGGAGCTGTTTTTT. Amino acid sequence: CASNGPGQGAGELFF.